Described below is a single T cell receptor (beta chain) sequence and its context. Its cognate antigen is unknown. The data belong to a study of T cells in localized non-small cell lung cancer. Regarding the study as a whole: A higher density of T cells in blood coincided with extended overall survival.

With V trimmed by 5 bases and J by 9 bases, 10 bases remained unmatched. This CDR3 comprises 14 residues. CDR1 and CDR2 from the germline V gene are MNHEY and SVGAGI. Profiling relied on immunoSEQ multiplex PCR, and the TCRdb table lists in-frame clones only, not all of them. The sample consists of fewer than 95,000 clones, under 95% of them appearing once. The rearrangement links TRBV6-5 to TRBJ2-1, with 7 positions matching TRBD2. The sequenced sample was PBMCs, obtained before any cancer treatment. This clonotype originated in a woman aged 40-70 years with stage II squamous cell lung carcinoma. The DNA for the CDR3 is TGTGCCAGCAGTCCCGGGACTACGCGGGGTGAGCAGTTCTTC. Its protein product is CASSPGTTRGEQFF.